These 16 T cell receptor beta chains share one sample of origin, sequenced in a study of T cell repertoires in ileal Crohn's disease. Stated time point: neoterminal ileum biopsy at postoperative endoscopy, about 6 months after surgery. Repertoires were generated with immunoSEQ multiplex PCR, while TCRdb's copy carries only in-frame clones and drops some. The sample lists 1,500 or so clones, 80% seen once, with 35% in the top ten. Sequencing input: ileal tissue. The receptors here all came from an adult with Crohn's disease.

The CDR3 region has the DNA TGCGCCAGCAGCTTCGGACAGGGTCCCAATCAGCCCCAGCATTTT. Amino acid sequence: CASSFGQGPNQPQHF. V and J are TRBV5-1 and TRBJ1-5, with 8 bases that match TRBD1. The CDR3 is 15 residues long. The germline gives CDR1 SGHRS, CDR2 YFSETQ. The trim removed 2 bases at V and 3 bases at J, leaving 4 bases unmatched. Based on the CDR3 plus reference TRBV5-1 and TRBJ1-5, the full variable domain is KAGVTQTPRYLIKTRGQQVTLSCSPISGHRSVSWYQQTPGQGLQFLFEYFSETQRNKGNFPGRFSGRQFSNSRSEMNVSTLELGDSALYLCASSFGQGPNQPQHFGDGTRLSIL.

The chain is built from TRBV13 and TRBJ2-5, with TRBD2 identical over 11 bases. The CDR3 runs to 17 residues. Germline-derived CDR1 and CDR2 are PRHDT and FYEKMQ (reference sequence). Germline trimming cut 6 bases from V and 5 bases from J; bases unmatched to any gene: 14. The CDR3 DNA is TGTGCCAGCAGTATGTTCGGTAGCGGGGGGGCCGGTGAGACCCAGTACTTC. It yields the protein CASSMFGSGGAGETQYF.

Only one count was recorded for this clone. The chain employs TRBV2 and TRBJ1-4; D not certain. This CDR3 is 12 amino acids long. Trimming removed 6 bases from V and 11 bases from J, with 13 bases in between. The germline gives CDR1 SNHLY, CDR2 FYNNEI. The CDR3 loop reads CASRREADKLFF. The CDR3 DNA is TGTGCCAGCAGGCGGGAGGCCGACAAACTGTTTTTT.

J is TRBJ2-7 and V is TRBV29-1; 11 bases line up with TRBD2. Germline-derived CDR1 and CDR2 are SQVTM and ANQGSEA. J lost 2 bases, V lost 5 bases, and 2 bases had no gene match. This CDR3 is 13 amino acids long. For the CDR3, the DNA is TGCAGCGTTCGTAGCGGGGGGGCCTACGAGCAGTACTTC. Translating gives CSVRSGGAYEQYF.

This chain joins TRBV11-1 and TRBJ2-5; 7 nucleotides line up with TRBD1. The CDR3 extends over 14 amino acids. J lost 3 bases, V lost 4 bases, and 5 bases had no gene match. Germline V CDR1 and CDR2: SGHAT, FQDESV (reference sequence). The CDR3 loop reads CASSSGQIKETQYF. The CDR3 nucleotides read TGTGCCAGCAGCTCGGGACAGATAAAAGAGACCCAGTACTTC.

CDR3 nucleotides: TGTGCCAGCAGCGAAACAGGAGTCGAGCAGTACTTC. As protein: CASSETGVEQYF. This rearrangement joins TRBV7-3 to TRBJ2-7, with a possible D match to TRBD1 (5 bases). This CDR3 has 12 amino acids. Germline V CDR1 and CDR2: SGHTA, FQGTGA. V was shortened by 5 bases and J by 6 bases, with 11 bases between the two germline ends.

The gene calls are TRBV5-1 and TRBJ2-7, with a tentative D call TRBD1 (6 bases). Trimming removed 4 bases from V and 5 bases from J, with 16 bases in between. This CDR3 comprises 14 residues. Germline V gene lookup returns CDR1 SGHRS and CDR2 YFSETQ. CDR3 nucleotides: TGCGCCAGCAGCCCCGACAGGAGCTTCCACGAGCAGTACTTC. Protein sequence: CASSPDRSFHEQYF. Filled out from reference TRBV5-1 and TRBJ2-7, the complete variable domain reads KAGVTQTPRYLIKTRGQQVTLSCSPISGHRSVSWYQQTPGQGLQFLFEYFSETQRNKGNFPGRFSGRQFSNSRSEMNVSTLELGDSALYLCASSPDRSFHEQYFGPGTRLTVT.

The chain links TRBV5-1 to TRBJ2-1; 8 bases line up with TRBD2. CDR3 length: 15 amino acids. CDR1 SGHRS and CDR2 YFSETQ come from the germline V gene. V was clipped by 0 bases and J by 7 bases; unmatched bases: 6. CDR3 residues: CASSLERGGPNEQFF. The CDR3 DNA follows: TGCGCCAGCAGCTTGGAACGGGGGGGCCCAAATGAGCAGTTCTTC.

This chain links TRBV2 with TRBJ2-1; 13 bases match TRBD2. Germline values: CDR1 SNHLY, CDR2 FYNNEI. This CDR3 region has 15 residues. Unmatched junction bases numbered 5, after V lost 5 bases and J lost 7 bases. CDR3 nucleotides: TGTGCCAGCAGTCCGGGACTAGCGGGGATTAATGAGCAGTTCTTC. Its translation is CASSPGLAGINEQFF.

The rearrangement joins TRBV6-6 to TRBJ2-3; TRBD2 agrees at 11 bases. The V and J ends lost 7 bases and 0 bases, in that order; junction bases with no gene match: 6. Germline V gene data show CDR1 as MNHNY and CDR2 as SVGAGI (reference sequence). The length of the CDR3 is 16 residues. DNA for the CDR3: TGTGCCAGCACCTTGACTAGCGGGGAGAGCACAGATACGCAGTATTTT. This sequence encodes CASTLTSGESTDTQYF.

The chain couples TRBV5-4 to TRBJ2-3; D is unresolved. Looked up from germline, CDR1 is SGHNT and CDR2 is YYREEE (reference sequence). CDR3 length: 12 amino acids. V gave up 4 bases and J gave up 0 bases, with 3 bases separating them. In DNA, the CDR3 is TGTGCCAGCAGCCCAAGCACAGATACGCAGTATTTT. Its translation is CASSPSTDTQYF.

Note on this clone: In the same sample, other DNA sequences code for this CDR3. The V and J genes are TRBV19 and TRBJ1-4; D remains ambiguous. V was trimmed by 5 bases and J by 7 bases, leaving 20 bases between them. The CDR3 has 16 amino acids. Germline assignment: CDR1 LNHDA and CDR2 SQIVND (reference sequence). The CDR3 bases are TGTGCCAGTAGTCCCGAGACGGGGAAGGATGGTGAAAAACTGTTTTTT. It is translated as CASSPETGKDGEKLFF.

The rearrangement joins TRBV27 to TRBJ1-1, with unresolved D. The germline V gene has CDR1 MNHEY and CDR2 SMNVEV (reference sequence). V lost 6 bases, J lost 1 base, and 9 bases lay in between. This CDR3 is 13 amino acids long. The CDR3 loop reads CASRENRNTEAFF. Written as DNA, the CDR3 is TGTGCCAGCAGAGAAAACAGGAACACTGAAGCTTTCTTT.

V is TRBV9 and J is TRBJ2-7; TRBD2 agrees at 14 bases. The J segment lost 4 bases and the V segment lost 4 bases, leaving 4 bases of the junction unmatched. Per germline, CDR1 SGDLS and CDR2 YYNGEE. CDR3 size: 15 residues. CDR3 nucleotides: TGTGCCAGCAGCCCCGGGACTAGCGGGGGTTACGAGCAGTACTTC. This codes for CASSPGTSGGYEQYF.

This clone is judged large. This chain joins TRBV13 and TRBJ2-1; a possible D gene is TRBD2 (5 bases). The V gene lost 3 bases and the J gene lost 7 bases, with 10 bases spanning the gap. The CDR3 totals 13 residues. Germline V lookup: CDR1 PRHDT, CDR2 FYEKMQ (reference sequence). This CDR3 is CASSLGSGNEQFF. The CDR3 region has the DNA TGTGCCAGCAGCTTGGGTTCGGGGAATGAGCAGTTCTTC.

The V gene is TRBV6-1, the J gene TRBJ2-1, with 9 bases identical to TRBD1. Germline loops: CDR1 MNHNS, CDR2 SASEGT. The CDR3 covers 13 residues. Trimming took 6 bases from V and 6 from J; bases not matched to a gene: 3. This CDR3 reads CASRQGAPNEQFF. CDR3 in DNA: TGTGCCAGCAGACAGGGGGCTCCCAATGAGCAGTTCTTC.